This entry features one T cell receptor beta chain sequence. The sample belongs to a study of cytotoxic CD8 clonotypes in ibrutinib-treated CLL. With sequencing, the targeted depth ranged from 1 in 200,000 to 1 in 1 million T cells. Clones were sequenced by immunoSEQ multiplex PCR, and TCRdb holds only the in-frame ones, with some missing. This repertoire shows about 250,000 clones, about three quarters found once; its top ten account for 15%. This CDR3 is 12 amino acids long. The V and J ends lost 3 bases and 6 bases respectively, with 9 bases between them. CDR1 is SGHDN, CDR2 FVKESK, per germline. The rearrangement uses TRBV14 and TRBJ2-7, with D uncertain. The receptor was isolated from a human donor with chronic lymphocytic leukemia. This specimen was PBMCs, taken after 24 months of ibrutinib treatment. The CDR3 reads CASSQSFSEQYF. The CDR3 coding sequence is TGTGCCAGCAGCCAGTCATTTAGCGAGCAGTACTTC.